One sample yielded the 25 T cell receptor beta chains listed below, sequenced in a study of T cell repertoires in cytomegalovirus infection. One entry per CDR3 protein results from TCRdb running MiXCR on the reads. Of about 830,000 distinct CDR3 sequences detected, approximately 29% appear once; the ten largest clones hold roughly 12%. The antigens these receptors bind are not known. The sequencing used cultured CD8+ T cells from PBMCs, collected from culture after CMV antigen stimulation. Source of these receptors: a human donor in good health (CMV status not recorded). Some clones in this sample may be carry-over from other donors' samples.

The gene calls are TRBV12-3 or TRBV12-4 and TRBJ2-1; 7 bases map to TRBD1. CDR3 size: 13 residues. The J segment lost 5 bases and the V segment lost 5 bases, leaving 3 bases of the junction unmatched. DNA for the CDR3: TGTGCCAGCAGTCCCGACAGGGACAATGAGCAGTTCTTC. Its translation: CASSPDRDNEQFF.

The chain carries TRBV20-1 and TRBJ1-2; D remains unclear. Trimming stripped 0 bases from V and 4 bases from J, with 18 bases between. In germline, CDR1 is DFQATT, CDR2 SNEGSKA (reference sequence). CDR3 length: 16 residues. The CDR3 here is CSARDPEPPAGYGYTF. The DNA of the CDR3 is TGCAGTGCTAGAGATCCGGAACCTCCCGCGGGCTATGGCTACACCTTC.

The chain couples TRBV13 to TRBJ2-3; 8 bases match TRBD2. The CDR3 totals 17 residues. CDR1 is PRHDT, CDR2 FYEKMQ, per germline (reference sequence). The V segment lost 5 bases and the J segment 0 bases; nucleotides outside the gene matches: 10. CDR3 DNA: TGTGCCAGCAGCCGAGGGGAGCGGGGGACTAGCACAGATACGCAGTATTTT. Its translation: CASSRGERGTSTDTQYF.

This chain connects TRBV19 to TRBJ2-1; tentatively, D is TRBD1 or TRBD2 (5 bases each). The germline V gene encodes CDR1 LNHDA and CDR2 SQIVND (reference sequence). The V gene lost 3 bases and the J gene lost 6 bases, with 15 bases spanning the gap. The CDR3 loop spans 15 amino acids. The DNA of the CDR3 is TGTGCCAGTAGTATTGCAGCCGGGGCGGTCAATGAGCAGTTCTTC. Protein sequence: CASSIAAGAVNEQFF. The whole variable domain, remainder taken from reference TRBV19 and TRBJ2-1, is DGGITQSPKYLFRKEGQNVTLSCEQNLNHDAMYWYRQDPGQGLRLIYYSQIVNDFQKGDIAEGYSVSREKKESFPLTVTSAQKNPTAFYLCASSIAAGAVNEQFFGPGTRLTVL.

This clonotype showed up many times. The rearrangement links TRBV7-2 to TRBJ1-1; 7 bases fit TRBD1. V shed 2 bases, J shed 5 bases, and the junction held 5 bases outside the gene matches. Per germline, CDR1 SGHTA and CDR2 FQGNSA. The CDR3 totals 14 residues. This CDR3 reads CASSLTPRGTEAFF. CDR3 in DNA: TGTGCCAGCAGCTTAACCCCCAGGGGGACTGAAGCTTTCTTT.

The table lists this clonotype with a few counts. The chain combines TRBV12-5 with TRBJ1-2, with D uncertain. Germline loops: CDR1 LGHNT, CDR2 FRNRAP. The ends were cut back, 3 bases at V and 4 bases at J, with 9 bases in the middle. The CDR3 covers 13 residues. CDR3 amino acids: CASGLGGSYGYTF. CDR3 DNA sequence: TGTGCTAGTGGTTTAGGAGGTAGCTATGGCTACACCTTC. Full variable domain (outside the CDR3, taken from reference TRBV12-5 and TRBJ1-2): DARVTQTPRHKVTEMGQEVTMRCQPILGHNTVFWYRQTMMQGLELLAYFRNRAPLDDSGMPKDRFSAEMPDATLATLKIQPSEPRDSAVYFCASGLGGSYGYTFGSGTRLTVV.

This clonotype was counted a single time. This chain joins TRBV4-1 and TRBJ1-1, with unresolved D. The ends were cut back, 5 bases at V and 0 bases at J, with 13 bases in the middle. Germline-derived CDR1 and CDR2 are MGHRA and YSYEKL. The CDR3 is 15 amino acids. CDR3 DNA sequence: TGCGCCAGCAGCGCCCACTGGCCAGTGAACACTGAAGCTTTCTTT. Amino acid sequence: CASSAHWPVNTEAFF.

This chain connects TRBV27 to TRBJ2-2, with D perhaps matching TRBD1 (5 bases). Trimming stripped 0 bases from V and 4 bases from J, with 6 bases between. Germline V gene lookup returns CDR1 MNHEY and CDR2 SMNVEV (reference sequence). The length of the CDR3 is 14 residues. This chain's CDR3 is CASSLSGLTGELFF. The CDR3, as DNA: TGTGCCAGCAGTTTATCGGGGCTCACCGGGGAGCTGTTTTTT.

The chain couples TRBV24-1 to TRBJ1-4; no firm D call. CDR3 size: 14 residues. The germline V and J ends were trimmed by 1 base and 7 bases, with 9 bases remaining between them. Germline V gene data show CDR1 as KGHDR and CDR2 as SFDVKD. The DNA of the CDR3 is TGTGCCACCAGTGATTTATTGGAAGGTGAAAAACTGTTTTTT. Translation gives CATSDLLEGEKLFF.

This clonotype was seen a handful of times. The V and J genes are TRBV12-3 or TRBV12-4 and TRBJ2-3; D unclear. CDR3 length: 13 amino acids. The V end lost 7 bases, the J end lost 4 bases, and 12 bases lay between the germline ends. This CDR3 is CASTPNSPDTQYF. The CDR3 DNA follows: TGTGCCAGCACCCCGAACAGCCCAGATACGCAGTATTTT.

This clonotype was seen a handful of times. This chain connects TRBV10-3 to TRBJ1-2; D may be TRBD1 (5 bases). Trimming pared 1 base from V and 3 bases from J, leaving 9 bases between. Looked up from germline, CDR1 is ENHRY and CDR2 is SYGVKD. The CDR3 has 14 amino acids. CDR3 sequence reads: CAISEFGADYGYTF. CDR3 nucleotide sequence: TGTGCCATCAGTGAGTTTGGGGCTGACTATGGCTACACCTTC.

This clonotype has ten or more counts. J is TRBJ2-1 and V is TRBV7-9, with D possibly being TRBD2 (5 bases). The V and J ends lost 5 bases and 7 bases respectively, with 18 bases between them. Germline loops: CDR1 SEHNR, CDR2 FQNEAQ (reference sequence). This CDR3 region has 15 residues. CDR3 sequence: CASSPPLDSWNEQFF. The DNA of the CDR3 is TGTGCCAGCAGCCCCCCACTAGACTCTTGGAATGAGCAGTTCTTC.

The V call is TRBV7-9, the J call TRBJ2-7, with D perhaps TRBD1 or TRBD2 (6 bases each). Germline-derived CDR1 and CDR2 are SEHNR and FQNEAQ (reference sequence). V was trimmed by 4 bases and J by 5 bases, leaving 15 bases between them. The CDR3 runs 14 residues. CDR3: CASSSGAGNHEQYF. CDR3 bases: TGTGCCAGCAGCTCGGGGGCAGGGAACCACGAGCAGTACTTC.

This clonotype was seen only a few times. This chain joins TRBV6-2 or TRBV6-3 and TRBJ2-1, with TRBD2 matching 8 bases. CDR1 is MNHEY and CDR2 is SVGEGT in the germline V gene. V lost 0 bases, J lost 3 bases, and 7 bases stayed unmatched. The CDR3 totals 17 residues. CDR3 DNA: TGTGCCAGCAGTTACTCGAAAGAGCGGGGGAGCTACAATGAGCAGTTCTTC. Its translation: CASSYSKERGSYNEQFF.

This chain connects TRBV28 to TRBJ1-2, with a possible D match to TRBD1 (5 bases). V was pared by 3 bases and J by 7 bases, with 15 bases between. Germline V gene sequence: CDR1 MDHEN, CDR2 SYDVKM. CDR3 length equals 14 residues. CDR3 protein: CASSFGLSGVGYTF. CDR3 bases: TGTGCCAGCAGTTTTGGACTTTCGGGGGTTGGCTACACCTTC.

The rearrangement uses TRBV27 and TRBJ2-7; D is tentatively TRBD1 or TRBD2 (6 bases each). CDR1 MNHEY and CDR2 SMNVEV come from the germline V gene (reference sequence). This CDR3 is built from 16 residues. Between the trimmed V and J ends, which lost 1 base and 7 bases, there was a span of 20 bases. The CDR3 loop is CASSLYSPGAYEEQYF. Written as DNA, the CDR3 is TGTGCCAGCAGTTTATATTCCCCGGGGGCTTACGAGGAGCAGTACTTC.

V and J are TRBV4-1 and TRBJ1-2, with a possible D match to TRBD1 (6 bases). The V end was cut by 0 bases, the J end by 3 bases, with 20 bases between. The germline V gene has CDR1 MGHRA and CDR2 YSYEKL. The CDR3 runs to 18 residues. The CDR3 protein is CASSQESGSSGAYYGYTF. CDR3 bases: TGCGCCAGCAGCCAAGAGTCAGGTTCATCAGGGGCTTACTATGGCTACACCTTC.

This clonotype was found a few times. This chain connects TRBV28 to TRBJ2-1; D is perhaps TRBD2 (5 bases). CDR3 size: 19 residues. From germline, CDR1 is MDHEN and CDR2 SYDVKM. V was cut by 6 bases and J by 0 bases, with 24 bases left in between. The CDR3 protein is CASSSISLDRDDSYNEQFF. DNA of the CDR3: TGTGCCAGCAGCTCCATCAGTTTGGACCGGGATGACTCCTACAATGAGCAGTTCTTC.

This chain connects TRBV9 to TRBJ2-1; perhaps TRBD1 as D (5 bases). V shed 3 bases and J shed 0 bases, with 10 bases lying between them. Looked up from germline, CDR1 is SGDLS and CDR2 is YYNGEE. This CDR3 is 15 amino acids long. DNA of the CDR3: TGTGCCAGCAGCGACCGACAGAGCTCCTACAATGAGCAGTTCTTC. It yields the protein CASSDRQSSYNEQFF.

The chain combines TRBV7-6 with TRBJ2-5; D possibly matches TRBD1 or TRBD2 (5 bases each). Germline V gene sequence: CDR1 SGHVS, CDR2 FNYEAQ. V was pared by 1 base and J by 5 bases, with 17 bases between. CDR3 size: 16 residues. The CDR3 DNA follows: TGTGCCAGCAGCTTAGTTATGGGACCCACCAGGGAGACCCAGTACTTC. It encodes CASSLVMGPTRETQYF.

This rearrangement joins TRBV12-3 or TRBV12-4 to TRBJ2-1; no reliable D call. With 2 bases removed from V and 3 bases from J, the gap between germline ends came to 8 bases. The CDR3 has 14 amino acids. The CDR3 sequence: CASSLSGIYNEQFF. The DNA of the CDR3 is TGTGCCAGCAGTTTAAGTGGGATCTACAATGAGCAGTTCTTC.

There are a few counts of this clonotype. CDR3 sequence: CASTDKRGYNEQFF. The CDR3, as DNA: TGTGCCAGCACAGATAAGCGGGGTTACAATGAGCAGTTCTTC. The chain is built from TRBV6-8 and TRBJ2-1; 7 bases match TRBD2. The CDR3 loop spans 14 amino acids. Trimming at V came to 7 bases and at J to 4 bases, leaving 7 bases not matched to a gene. Germline V lookup: CDR1 MNHGY, CDR2 SAAAGT.

The chain combines TRBV27 with TRBJ2-2, with D perhaps matching TRBD1 (5 bases). V was trimmed by 7 bases and J by 0 bases, leaving 15 bases between them. CDR3 length equals 16 residues. Germline CDR1 MNHEY, CDR2 SMNVEV (reference sequence). CDR3 nucleotides: TGTGCCAGCAACCTAAGGGGCGCCCCGAACACCGGGGAGCTGTTTTTT. Translated, it gives CASNLRGAPNTGELFF.

This clonotype came up a few times. The CDR3 region is CASSFWPKGHYGYTF. CDR3 sequence (DNA): TGTGCCAGCAGTTTTTGGCCCAAGGGGCACTATGGCTACACCTTC. The gene calls are TRBV27 and TRBJ1-2; TRBD1 is a possible D gene (5 bases). CDR3 length: 15 amino acids. Germline CDR1 and CDR2: MNHEY and SMNVEV (reference sequence). V was shortened by 3 bases and J by 3 bases, with 14 bases between the two germline ends.

The V call is TRBV27, the J call TRBJ1-1; no clear D. V was clipped by 1 base and J by 4 bases, with 16 bases between them. Germline-derived CDR1 and CDR2 are MNHEY and SMNVEV (reference sequence). This CDR3 contains 16 residues. The CDR3 DNA sequence: TGTGCCAGCAGTTTATGGGGTAGGGCCAAGGGCACTGAAGCTTTCTTT. It translates to CASSLWGRAKGTEAFF.